This T cell receptor (beta chain) originates from a study of blood T cell repertoires in COVID-19 (dated by TCRdb to the early 2020s). Regarding the study in general: The collaborator samples originated in the United States, Italy and Spain and spanned the acute and convalescent phases of COVID-19. The material from the prospective study consisted of cDNA or gDNA derived from T cells, B-cell-depleted T cells, or PBMCs. The dataset comprised deeply sampled blood TCRbeta repertoires from subjects exposed to, actively infected with, or recovered from COVID-19. The repertoires were made available in a free public database intended to serve as a resource for research on the immune response to SARS-CoV-2. The samples were drawn from the first 160 participants of the ongoing ImmuneRACE study and from some 1,300 subjects provided by 6 global collaborators. A de-identified subject ID, COVID-19 status, age in years and sex were almost always included in the sample metadata. HLA class I and class II types, where available, came from metadata supplied by the sample provider rather than from assay-based typing.

Paper-wide results and their limitations: Clinical and demographic metadata were provided uncurated, with the amount varying by source and participant.

Of note for this clone: The clone's antigen remains unknown. Nothing much larger sits one base from this clone, and base qualities are not available.

At one collaborating source in Seattle, patients were enrolled during active infection and were followed longitudinally through the course of disease. Collaborating institutions collected whole blood in K2EDTA tubes following their own protocols. For TCRbeta analysis, collaborator samples were shipped as frozen whole blood, as isolated PBMCs, or as DNA extracted from either sample type. V is pruned by 7 bases and J by 1 base, leaving 8 bases of the junction without a gene match. The CDR3 numbers 15 residues from cysteine through phenylalanine. This entry keeps only the CDR3 DNA: 45 bases, framed from base 1. In the germline V gene, CDR1 corresponds to MNHEY and CDR2 to SVGEGT. TCRbeta CDR3 regions were amplified from genomic DNA by means of the immunoSEQ Assay, a bias-controlled multiplex PCR. The source study handled its data this way. Nucleated cell counts per sample were estimated from amplification of reference gene primers within the assay. To quantify the absolute abundance of each unique TCRbeta CDR3 rearrangement, sequence reads were collapsed and filtered. Productive Simpson clonality was computed per sample as the square root of Simpson's diversity index over productive rearrangements. TCRdb holds this immuneACCESS table with in-frame rearrangements only. Some clones are missing; in checked studies, unresolved V genes explain under half, and the rest has no known cause. V, J and clone size are taken as reported in that table, and D and trimming were inferred from the DNA itself. The sample profile shows 150,000 or so clones; around 89% of them were found once. About 4.1% of the sample rests with the top ten.

The chain is assembled from TRBV6-2 or TRBV6-3 and TRBJ2-7; 9 central nucleotides agree with TRBD2. Sequences were obtained from peripheral blood. The sequence derives from a man between 60 and 70 years old with COVID-19, enrolled during active disease. At the DNA level, the sequence is TGTGCCAGCATCCCGCGGGGGGGTGTGTCCTACGAGCAGTACTTC. Translated, this gives CASIPRGGVSYEQYF.